This TCR beta chain was identified during a study of shared clonotypes between healthy human individuals. Study-wide points: Rarefaction demonstrated incomplete sorted-subset sequencing despite large depth. Generation probabilities of non-shared clonotypes were lower (relative to those shared by all four donors).

Assay: immunoSEQ multiplex PCR; the TCRdb copy retains only in-frame clones and omits some. The sample contains 2 million to 2.5 million clones, 95% of which appear only once. Comment on this clone: The target antigen is unknown.

Donors were Caucasian adults residing in Nashville, Tennessee, USA. This TCR came from a man aged 18 to 29 in good health. The material sequenced was naive CD4+ T cells sorted from blood. Subset specified: CD45RA+ positively selected.

The CDR3, as DNA: TGTGCCAGCAGCTTGGTTTGGGATTTGACAGGGGGGACCTACGAGCAGTACTTC. Its protein product is CASSLVWDLTGGTYEQYF. The genes are TRBV5-6 and TRBJ2-7; 9 bases are shared with TRBD1. Germline-derived CDR1 and CDR2 are SGHDT and YYEEEE. This CDR3 contains 18 residues. V trimming: 0 bases; J trimming: 2 bases; junction bases outside the gene matches: 12.